This T cell receptor (beta chain) was captured by sequencing in a study of cytomegalovirus exposure and HLA in healthy donors. Whole-study results and caveats: The productive fraction for most TCR beta V segments was about 87% or about 30% in an earlier analysis. With DRB1 most and HLA-C fewest, TCR association rates differed between HLA loci in a later analysis.

CDR1 is MNHEY and CDR2 is SMNVEV in the germline V gene (reference sequence). V was shortened by 5 bases and J by 6 bases, with 13 bases between the two germline ends. This CDR3 has 13 residues. 60 Vbeta and 13 Jbeta primers were used in PCR. In the original analysis: Later, 65 million to 85 million unique TCR beta chains were counted in an analysis, and roughly 11 million of them were shared. The assay was immunoSEQ multiplex PCR, and TCRdb's table has in-frame clones only and misses some. V and J calls and clone size are those listed in that table; D and trimming were worked out from the DNA. The table has about 190,000 clones, more than 70% seen once. A word on this clone: Antigen specificity is unknown.

This chain uses TRBV27 with TRBJ2-5, with D possibly TRBD1 on 5 matching bases. Sequencing input: PBMCs. This TCR derives from a man under 40 in good health and CMV-seropositive. The CDR3, as DNA: TGTGCCAGCAGTCCCTCCCCAGGGAAGACCCAGTACTTC. The encoded protein is CASSPSPGKTQYF.